Sequencing of this T cell receptor (beta chain) was carried out in a study of blood T cell repertoires in COVID-19. Clones were sequenced by immunoSEQ multiplex PCR, and TCRdb holds only the in-frame ones, with some missing. This sample has a few hundred thousand clones, with roughly four fifths found just once. The TCR comes from a woman between 45 and 65 years old who had recovered from COVID-19. The sample was PBMCs or T cells enriched from blood (not recorded which).

CDR3 in amino acids: CASSPPGQSYEQYF. In nucleotides, the CDR3 is TGTGCCAGCTCACCACCGGGACAATCCTACGAGCAGTACTTC. The J gene is TRBJ2-7, the V gene TRBV18; a weak D match, TRBD1 (6 bases). The V gene lost 0 bases and the J gene lost 1 base, with 7 bases spanning the gap. Germline-derived CDR1 and CDR2 are KGHSH and LQKENI. This CDR3 has 14 amino acids.